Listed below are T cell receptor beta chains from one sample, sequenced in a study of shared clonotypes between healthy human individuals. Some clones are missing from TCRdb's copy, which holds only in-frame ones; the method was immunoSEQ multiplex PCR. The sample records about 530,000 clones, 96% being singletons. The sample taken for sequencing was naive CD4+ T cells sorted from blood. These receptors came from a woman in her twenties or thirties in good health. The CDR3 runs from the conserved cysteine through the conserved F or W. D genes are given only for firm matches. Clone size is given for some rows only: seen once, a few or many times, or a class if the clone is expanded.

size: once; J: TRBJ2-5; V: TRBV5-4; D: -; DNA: TGTGCCAGCAGCTTGAACTACCCCCAAGAGACCCAGTACTTC; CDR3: CASSLNYPQETQYF
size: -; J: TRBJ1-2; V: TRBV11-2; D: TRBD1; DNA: TGTGCCAGCAGCTTCGCCCAGGGGGAGGACGGCTACACCTTC; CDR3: CASSFAQGEDGYTF
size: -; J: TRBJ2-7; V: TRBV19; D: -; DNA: TGTGCCACAGGACGGACCTACGAGCAGTACTTC; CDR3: CATGRTYEQYF
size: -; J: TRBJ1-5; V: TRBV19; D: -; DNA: TGTGCCAGTACCCTCAGGGACCGCGCCTATCAGCCCCAGCATTTT; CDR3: CASTLRDRAYQPQHF
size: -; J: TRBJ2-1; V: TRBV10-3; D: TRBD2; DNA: TGTGCCATCAAAGCGGGAGATTCCTACAATGAGCAGTTCTTC; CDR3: CAIKAGDSYNEQFF
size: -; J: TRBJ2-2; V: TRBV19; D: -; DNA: TGTGCCAGCGGGACCGTCGACACCGGGGAGCTGTTTTTT; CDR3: CASGTVDTGELFF
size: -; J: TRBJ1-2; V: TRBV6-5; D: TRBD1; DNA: TGTGCCAGCAGTTACGGTGGGACAGGGGCTCTATACACCTTC; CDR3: CASSYGGTGALYTF
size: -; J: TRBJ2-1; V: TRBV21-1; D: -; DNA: TGTGCCAGCAGCAAAGTGGTCCGTCGGCAGTTCTTC; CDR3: CASSKVVRRQFF
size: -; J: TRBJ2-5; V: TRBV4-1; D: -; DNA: TGCGCCAGCAGCCAAGCCGCGGGGGCGGCCCAAGAGACCCAGTACTTC; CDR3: CASSQAAGAAQETQYF
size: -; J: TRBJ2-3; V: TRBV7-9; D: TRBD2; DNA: TGTGCCAGCAGCCGACGAAGGGGAGCGGGATTGCCAGATACGCAGTATTTT; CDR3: CASSRRRGAGLPDTQYF
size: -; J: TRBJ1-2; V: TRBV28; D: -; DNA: TGTGCCAGCAGTACCCTCTCCTATGGCTACACCTTC; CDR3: CASSTLSYGYTF
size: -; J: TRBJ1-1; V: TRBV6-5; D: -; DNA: TGTGCCAGCAGTTACCACCGGGGGACTGAAGCTTTCTTT; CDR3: CASSYHRGTEAFF
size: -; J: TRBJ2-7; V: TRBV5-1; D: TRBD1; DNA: TGCGCCAGCAGCTACTACGGACAGGTCTACGAGCAGTACTTC; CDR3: CASSYYGQVYEQYF
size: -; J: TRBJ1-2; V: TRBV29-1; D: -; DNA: TGCAGCGTTAGAAGGGGCTATGGCTACACCTTC; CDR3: CSVRRGYGYTF
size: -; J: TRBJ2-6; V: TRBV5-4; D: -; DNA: TGTGCCAGCAGCTTGGGGATCCGAGAAAGATCTGGGGCCAACGTCCTGACTTTC; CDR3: CASSLGIRERSGANVLTF
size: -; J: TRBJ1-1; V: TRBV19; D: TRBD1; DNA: TGTGCCAGTAGTATCAAGGGGGCGGTCACTGAAGCTTTCTTT; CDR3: CASSIKGAVTEAFF
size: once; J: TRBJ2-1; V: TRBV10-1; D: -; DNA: TGCGCCAGCAGTGAGTCGTCGAATGAGCAGTTCTTC; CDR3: CASSESSNEQFF
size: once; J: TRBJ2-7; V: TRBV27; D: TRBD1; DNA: TGTGCCAGCAGTCCCAGGACAGGGGGGTCTAGCGAGCAGTACTTC; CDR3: CASSPRTGGSSEQYF
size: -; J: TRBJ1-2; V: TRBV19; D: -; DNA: TGTGCCAGTACCTACGGTGGGGAAAGGAAGTATGGCTACACCTTC; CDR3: CASTYGGERKYGYTF
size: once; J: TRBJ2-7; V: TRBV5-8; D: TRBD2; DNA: TGTGCCAGCAGCCCCGGTTGGGCGGGAGGCGCCTACGAGCAGTACTTC; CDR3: CASSPGWAGGAYEQYF
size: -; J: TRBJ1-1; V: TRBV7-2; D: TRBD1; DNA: TGTGCCAGCAGCCTTCTTCGGACCTGGGACAGGGTAACTGAAGCTTTCTTT; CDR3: CASSLLRTWDRVTEAFF
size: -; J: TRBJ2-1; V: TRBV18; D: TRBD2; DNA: TGTGCCAGCTCACAAGGACTAGCGGGAGTCGATGAGCAGTTCTTC; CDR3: CASSQGLAGVDEQFF
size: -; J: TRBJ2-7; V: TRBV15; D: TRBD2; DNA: TGTGCCACCGGCCCCCACGGGAGGGCCCACGAGCAGTACTTC; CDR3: CATGPHGRAHEQYF
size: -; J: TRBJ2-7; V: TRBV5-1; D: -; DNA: TGCGCCAGCAGCTTGGGTGCAGGTGGGGGGTTATACGAGCAGTACTTC; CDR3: CASSLGAGGGLYEQYF
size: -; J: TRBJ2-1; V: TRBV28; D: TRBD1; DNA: TGTGCCAGCAGTACCGGGACAGGGGGCATTTTGGAGCAGTTCTTC; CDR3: CASSTGTGGILEQFF
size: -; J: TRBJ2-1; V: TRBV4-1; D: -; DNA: TGCGCCAGCAGCCAAGAAGGTCGCGGGCAGGGTGGTGAGCAGTTCTTC; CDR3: CASSQEGRGQGGEQFF
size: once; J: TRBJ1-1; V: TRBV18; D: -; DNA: TGTGCCAGCTCACCCACCCCAGACGCCTCTATAGCTTTCTTT; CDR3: CASSPTPDASIAFF